The 15 T cell receptor beta chains in this list originate from one sample, sequenced in a study of T cell responses to AZD1222 COVID-19 vaccine. Assay: immunoSEQ multiplex PCR; the TCRdb copy retains only in-frame clones and omits some. The table shows roughly 110,000 clones, with around nine tenths occurring only once. The sequences come from peripheral blood, collected 28 days after the second AZD1222 dose. The source of these receptors is an adult who received the AZD1222 COVID-19 vaccine.

This chain connects TRBV12-3 or TRBV12-4 to TRBJ1-5; TRBD1 might be the D (5 bases). The CDR3 runs 12 residues. V dropped 8 bases and J dropped 0 bases, with 5 bases sitting between them. CDR3 protein: CASGGSNQPQHF. DNA for the CDR3: TGTGCCAGCGGGGGTAGCAATCAGCCCCAGCATTTT.

This clone has just a few counts. V usage is TRBV9 and J usage is TRBJ1-2; TRBD1 agrees at 7 bases. The CDR3 loop spans 14 amino acids. Unmatched junction bases numbered 2, after V lost 0 bases and J lost 3 bases. In germline, CDR1 is SGDLS, CDR2 YYNGEE. The DNA of the CDR3 is TGTGCCAGCAGCGTAGGGGGGACAGACTATGGCTACACCTTC. Translation gives CASSVGGTDYGYTF. Full variable domain (missing parts from reference TRBV9 and TRBJ1-2): DSGVTQTPKHLITATGQRVTLRCSPRSGDLSVYWYQQSLDQGLQFLIQYYNGEERAKGNILERFSAQQFPDLHSELNLSSLELGDSALYFCASSVGGTDYGYTFGSGTRLTVV.

The rearrangement uses TRBV14 and TRBJ1-2; D gene unclear. The CDR3 contains 13 residues. Trimming left V 1 base short and J 4 bases short, with 7 bases between. CDR1 is SGHDN, CDR2 FVKESK, per germline. The chain's CDR3 is CASSQGPTYGYTF. The CDR3 region has the DNA TGTGCCAGCAGCCAAGGGCCTACCTATGGCTACACCTTC.

The V and J genes are TRBV6-5 and TRBJ1-2; the D is unclear. CDR1 and CDR2 (germline): MNHEY, SVGAGI. Trimming left V 7 bases short and J 3 bases short, with 18 bases between. The CDR3 contains 15 residues. In nucleotides, the CDR3 is TGTGCCAGCACCTACACCCTGACGGGCTACTATGGCTACACCTTC. Protein sequence: CASTYTLTGYYGYTF.

V usage is TRBV23-1 and J usage is TRBJ1-6; D unresolved. TRBV23-1 is known as an ORF, though its function is uncertain. Trimming shortened V by 10 bases and J by 9 bases, and 16 bases separated the two germline ends. The CDR3 is 13 amino acids. The CDR3 nucleotides are TGCGCCAAGGGCGGGCGACGCAGTTCACCCCTCCACTTT. It specifies CAKGGRRSSPLHF.

In this sample, this clone turned up a few times. The rearrangement links TRBV3-1 (or the pseudogene TRBV3-2) to TRBJ1-3; D is undetermined. Germline assignment: CDR1 LGHDT and CDR2 YNNKEL (reference sequence). Deletions cut 0 bases from V and 6 bases from J, with 9 bases between. The CDR3 loop spans 14 amino acids. The CDR3 nucleotides are TGTGCCAGCAGCCAAGATGCGGGCGAAAACACCATATATTTT. Translating it yields CASSQDAGENTIYF.

Here the CDR3 DNA reads TGTGCCAGTAGTATAACAGGGGATCCCTTCCCTGAAGCTTTCTTT. Translated, it gives CASSITGDPFPEAFF. The V gene is TRBV19, the J gene TRBJ1-1; 7 bases align to TRBD1. J lost 6 bases, V lost 2 bases, and 9 bases had no gene match. The CDR3 covers 15 residues. The germline gives CDR1 LNHDA, CDR2 SQIVND (reference sequence).

The chain employs TRBV5-4 and TRBJ2-7; D remains unclear. The CDR3 covers 13 residues. CDR1 and CDR2 (germline): SGHNT, YYREEE (reference sequence). Trimming took 1 base from V and 2 from J, leaving 7 bases between them. Written as DNA, the CDR3 is TGTGCCAGCAGCTTGCTACACCCCTACGAGCAGTACTTC. Protein product: CASSLLHPYEQYF.

The V call is TRBV20-1, the J call TRBJ2-7; D is unresolved. From germline, CDR1 is DFQATT and CDR2 SNEGSKA (reference sequence). V shed 1 base and J shed 7 bases, with 8 bases lying between them. There are 11 residues in the CDR3. CDR3 coding DNA: TGCAGTGCTAGAGGAGGCCGGGAGCAGTACTTC. Translating it yields CSARGGREQYF.

The chain is built from TRBV29-1 and TRBJ1-5; 9 nucleotides line up with TRBD1. The length of the CDR3 is 14 residues. Germline V gene lookup returns CDR1 SQVTM and CDR2 ANQGSEA. The V segment lost 8 bases and the J segment 7 bases; nucleotides outside the gene matches: 12. The DNA for the CDR3 is TGCAGCTCCCCCGGGACAGGGAGGTGGCAGCCCCAGCATTTT. This sequence encodes CSSPGTGRWQPQHF.

This chain links TRBV28 with TRBJ2-5, with D perhaps assigned TRBD1 or TRBD2 (5 bases each). V lost 4 bases and J lost 9, with 9 bases in between. The CDR3 spans 11 residues. Germline CDR1 reads MDHEN; CDR2 reads SYDVKM. The CDR3 DNA reads as TGTGCCAGCAGTTCCCGGGACCCCCAGTACTTC. It yields the protein CASSSRDPQYF.

This chain links TRBV5-1 with TRBJ1-1; 9 bases agree with TRBD1. V was clipped by 4 bases and J by 1 base; unmatched bases: 11. Germline CDR1 SGHRS, CDR2 YFSETQ. CDR3 length: 17 amino acids. The chain's CDR3 is CASSLAGTGSKNTEAFF. In nucleotides, the CDR3 is TGCGCCAGCAGCCTAGCCGGGACAGGGTCGAAGAACACTGAAGCTTTCTTT.

The chain uses TRBV5-6 and TRBJ1-2, with 7 nucleotides matching TRBD1. Trimming cost V 4 bases and J 3 bases; bases outside gene matches: 12. The CDR3 extends over 16 amino acids. Germline values: CDR1 SGHDT, CDR2 YYEEEE. This CDR3 reads CASSPRRLQGHYGYTF. The CDR3 coding sequence is TGTGCCAGCAGCCCCCGGCGGTTACAGGGGCACTATGGCTACACCTTC.

The gene calls are TRBV5-8 and TRBJ2-7; maybe TRBD1 (5 bases). Germline lookup yields CDR1 SGHTS and CDR2 YDEGEE. Trimming removed 2 bases from V and 1 base from J, with 19 bases in between. This CDR3 spans 17 amino acids. CDR3 bases: TGTGCCAGCAGCTTTAACGGTCGGGCAGGGCTTTCCTACGAGCAGTACTTC. It is translated as CASSFNGRAGLSYEQYF.

The chain joins TRBV24-1 to TRBJ2-1, with D possibly being TRBD2 (6 bases). Per the germline V gene, CDR1 is KGHDR and CDR2 is SFDVKD. CDR3 length: 13 amino acids. Trimming took 7 bases from V and 7 from J, leaving 13 bases between them. In DNA, the CDR3 is TGTGCCACCAGCGGAGGAGGGGTGAATGAGCAGTTCTTC. Its translation is CATSGGGVNEQFF.